This entry concerns a single TCR beta chain. The data were obtained in a study of T cell changes during pregnancy in multiple sclerosis. Some clones are missing from TCRdb's copy, which holds only in-frame ones; the method was immunoSEQ multiplex PCR. The table shows 35,000 to 50,000 clones, with 80% to 90% occurring only once. Germline trimming cut 7 bases from V and 7 bases from J; bases unmatched to any gene: 6. This CDR3 has 12 residues. CDR1 LNHDA and CDR2 SQIVND come from the germline V gene (reference sequence). This material consisted of CD4+ T cells from peripheral blood mononuclear cells, taken after pregnancy. The V and J genes are TRBV19 and TRBJ1-1; 7 bases are shared with TRBD1. The receptor was isolated from a female donor with multiple sclerosis, enrolled in a pregnancy study. CDR3 loop: CASTGPGGEAFF. Written as DNA, the CDR3 is TGTGCCAGTACCGGACCAGGGGGTGAAGCTTTCTTT.